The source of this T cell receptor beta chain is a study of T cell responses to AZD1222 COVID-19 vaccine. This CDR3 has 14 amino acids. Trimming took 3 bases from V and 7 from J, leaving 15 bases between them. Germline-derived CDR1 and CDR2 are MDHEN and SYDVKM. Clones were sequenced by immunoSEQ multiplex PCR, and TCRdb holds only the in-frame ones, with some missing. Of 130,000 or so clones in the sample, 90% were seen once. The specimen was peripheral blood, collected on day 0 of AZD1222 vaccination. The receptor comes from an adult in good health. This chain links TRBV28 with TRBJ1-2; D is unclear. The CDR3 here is CASSFVGPFGGYTF. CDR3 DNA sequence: TGTGCCAGCAGTTTTGTGGGCCCGTTCGGTGGCTACACCTTC.